A single count supports the clone carrying this TCR beta chain. Using immunoSEQ multiplex PCR, the repertoire was profiled, and TCRdb retains in-frame clones only, with some absent. The sample consists of roughly 140,000 clones, approximately 88% of them appearing once. The data stem from a study of blood T cell repertoires in COVID-19. Germline V CDR1 and CDR2: MGHRA, YSYEKL. V lost 1 base and J lost 8; bases outside the gene matches: 5. The CDR3 consists of 14 residues. The receptor was isolated from a woman in her fifties or sixties with acute or convalescent COVID-19. Sequenced: peripheral blood. The chain recombines TRBV4-1 with TRBJ2-1; TRBD2 aligns across 7 bases. The DNA for the CDR3 is TGCGCCAGCAGCCAAGTGGGGAGGGGATATGAGCAGTTCTTC. It codes for CASSQVGRGYEQFF.